The clone carrying this T cell receptor beta chain was counted once. Both 60 Vbeta primers and 13 Jbeta primers went into the PCR. The protocol was immunoSEQ multiplex PCR, while the TCRdb copy is restricted to in-frame clones and leaves out a portion. This table holds 120,000 or so clones, approximately 85% found once. These data belong to a study of cytomegalovirus exposure and HLA in healthy donors. Trimming left V 4 bases short and J 0 bases short, with 11 bases between. Germline loops: CDR1 SGHTS, CDR2 YDEGEE. CDR3 size: 14 residues. This receptor was taken from a male donor in good health and CMV-seropositive. The chain links TRBV5-8 to TRBJ2-7; D not resolved. Sequences were obtained from PBMCs. The chain's CDR3 is CASSPNSGSYEQYF. The CDR3 DNA is TGTGCCAGCAGCCCTAATTCAGGCTCCTACGAGCAGTACTTC.